These 19 T cell receptor beta chains originate from one sample sequenced in a study of human T cells and chemical hapten exposure. TCRdb re-called the RACE reads through MiXCR, storing one row per CDR3 protein. The sample includes 43,000 or so distinct CDR3 sequences, 4.3% of them seen just once. The time point denotes: healthy volunteer bleed at 2 weeks. Total RNA came from unfractionated whole blood. The specimen sequenced was whole blood. The receptors originated from a female donor in good health. Some clones in this sample may be carry-over from other donors' samples.

A few counts support this clonotype. At one end the junction does not follow the germline gene, possibly because of a read error. The chain has TRBV18 and TRBJ2-7, with 9 bases aligning to TRBD1. CDR1 and CDR2 (germline): KGHSH, LQKENI. CDR3 length: 13 amino acids. CDR3 DNA sequence: TGTGCCAGCGCACCGGGACAGGGCTACGAGCAGTACTTC. Its translation: CASAPGQGYEQYF.

This clonotype was seen many times. This sequence joins TRBV3-1 and TRBJ2-1; the D gene is possibly TRBD2 (5 bases). The V end lost 0 bases, the J end lost 6 bases, and 15 bases lay between the germline ends. Per the germline V gene, CDR1 is LGHDT and CDR2 is YNNKEL (reference sequence). The CDR3 is made up of 16 amino acids. Here the CDR3 reads CASSQDSGTITNEQFF. In DNA, the CDR3 is TGTGCCAGCAGCCAAGATTCGGGAACTATCACCAATGAGCAGTTCTTC.

This clonotype was seen many times. This chain joins TRBV6-2 or TRBV6-3 and TRBJ1-2; D might be TRBD1 (6 bases). V gave up 2 bases and J gave up 0 bases, with 16 bases separating them. CDR1 is MNHEY and CDR2 is SVGEGT in the germline V gene. The CDR3 length is 17 residues. The DNA for the CDR3 is TGTGCCAGCAGTTACGTTCGGAGGGGGGCAGCTAACTATGGCTACACCTTC. The encoded protein is CASSYVRRGAANYGYTF.

This clonotype appeared a few times. This sequence joins TRBV20-1 and TRBJ2-2; the match to TRBD2 covers 11 bases. The CDR3 is 16 residues long. CDR1 and CDR2 from the germline V gene are DFQATT and SNEGSKA (reference sequence). With 0 bases clipped from V and 2 bases from J, the junction kept 2 bases outside the gene matches. CDR3 nucleotide sequence: TGCAGTGCTAGAGATGGGACTAGCGGAAACACCGGGGAGCTGTTTTTT. Translation: CSARDGTSGNTGELFF.

There are many counts of this clonotype. The chain combines TRBV6-5 with TRBJ2-2, with D uncertain. The CDR3 spans 12 residues. CDR1 is MNHEY and CDR2 is SVGAGI in the germline V gene. The V gene lost 9 bases and the J gene lost 1 base, with 6 bases spanning the gap. CDR3 DNA: TGTGCCAGTGAAGGGAACACCGGGGAGCTGTTTTTT. Its translation is CASEGNTGELFF.

In the case of this clonotype: A much larger clone differs by one base, so this may be a read error. The conserved final phenylalanine or tryptophan is absent from the CDR3, which likely points to a read error. The chain has TRBV6-2 or TRBV6-3 and TRBJ2-3; 9 nucleotides agree with TRBD1. V shed 5 bases and J 5 bases; nucleotides not matched to a gene: 5. The germline CDR1 and CDR2 sequences are MNHEY and SVGEGT. The CDR3 is made up of 14 amino acids. In nucleotides, the CDR3 is TGTGCCAGCAGTCGTTACAGGGGGCGAGATACGCAGTATTTG. Its translation is CASSRYRGRDTQYL.

This clonotype was found many times. The chain links TRBV12-3 or TRBV12-4 to TRBJ2-6; no clear D gene. V lost 6 bases and J 0 bases, leaving 9 bases between the germline ends. The CDR3 loop spans 15 amino acids. CDR3 in DNA: TGTGCCAGCAGCCCTCCCCCCTCTGGGGCCAACGTCCTGACTTTC. This encodes CASSPPPSGANVLTF.

This clonotype was picked up many times. The rearrangement uses TRBV27 and TRBJ2-7; 7 nucleotides align to TRBD2. The germline V gene has CDR1 MNHEY and CDR2 SMNVEV (reference sequence). Trimming cost V 2 bases and J 6 bases; bases outside gene matches: 10. CDR3 size: 15 residues. CDR3 DNA sequence: TGTGCCAGCAGTTTACGACCAGGGAGGGTGTCCGAGCAGTACTTC. Encoded protein: CASSLRPGRVSEQYF.

In this sample, this clonotype turned up many times. The gene calls are TRBV18 and TRBJ1-4; weak D call: TRBD1 (6 bases). Trimming cost V 2 bases and J 4 bases, with 8 bases left between them. The CDR3 runs 14 residues. Germline V CDR1 and CDR2: KGHSH, LQKENI. The CDR3: CASSPKQGNEKLFF. The CDR3 DNA reads TGTGCCAGCTCACCAAAACAGGGTAATGAAAAACTGTTTTTT.

This clonotype has at least ten counts. The J gene is TRBJ2-7, the V gene TRBV5-1; D remains ambiguous. This CDR3 is built from 12 residues. Per the germline V gene, CDR1 is SGHRS and CDR2 is YFSETQ. Trimming took off 0 bases at V and 5 bases at J, with 6 bases between the two ends. The CDR3 nucleotides are TGCGCCAGCAGCTTGGGAAGCGACGAGCAGTACTTC. Translation: CASSLGSDEQYF.

This clonotype was seen ten or more times. This rearrangement joins TRBV5-1 to TRBJ2-7; TRBD1 aligns across 7 bases. The junction had 8 bases not matched to a gene; V was cut back by 4 bases and J by 4 bases. The CDR3 runs to 14 residues. From germline, CDR1 is SGHRS and CDR2 YFSETQ. CDR3 nucleotides: TGCGCCAGCAGCCCCGGGACAGCCCGATACGAGCAGTACTTC. Its translation: CASSPGTARYEQYF.

This clonotype came up many times. V and J are TRBV7-9 and TRBJ1-2; TRBD1 agrees at 9 bases. Trimming cost V 5 bases and J 2 bases; bases outside gene matches: 3. The CDR3 consists of 14 residues. Germline CDR1 and CDR2: SEHNR and FQNEAQ (reference sequence). The CDR3 region has the DNA TGTGCCAGCAGCCAGGGACAGGGCAACTATGGCTACACCTTC. Protein product: CASSQGQGNYGYTF.

This clonotype showed up many times. V usage is TRBV14 and J usage is TRBJ1-1, with 11 bases that match TRBD1. This CDR3 has 17 amino acids. V dropped 4 bases and J dropped 5; count of bases not matched to a gene: 12. Germline values: CDR1 SGHDN, CDR2 FVKESK. CDR3 sequence: CASSLHAGQGARTEAFF. CDR3 bases: TGTGCCAGCAGCCTACACGCCGGACAGGGGGCGAGGACTGAAGCTTTCTTT.

There are a few counts of this clonotype. This chain links TRBV5-4 with TRBJ1-2; possibly TRBD1 for D (5 bases). The V gene lost 0 bases and the J gene lost 5 bases, with 8 bases spanning the gap. The CDR3 has 13 residues. Germline CDR1 is SGHNT and CDR2 is YYREEE (reference sequence). The CDR3 loop is CASSLEGSYGYTF. CDR3 bases: TGTGCCAGCAGCTTGGAGGGGTCGTATGGCTACACCTTC. The full variable domain, completed using reference TRBV5-4 and TRBJ1-2, is ETGVTQSPTHLIKTRGQQVTLRCSSQSGHNTVSWYQQALGQGPQFIFQYYREEENGRGNFPPRFSGLQFPNYSSELNVNALELDDSALYLCASSLEGSYGYTFGSGTRLTVV.

Many counts were recorded for this clonotype. The chain couples TRBV28 to TRBJ1-1, with D unresolved. CDR1 and CDR2 from the germline V gene are MDHEN and SYDVKM. The ends were cut back, 3 bases at V and 1 base at J, with 9 bases in the middle. The CDR3 length is 14 residues. Written as DNA, the CDR3 is TGTGCCAGCAGTTTTCAAGACGGGAACACTGAAGCTTTCTTT. It translates to CASSFQDGNTEAFF.

Only a few counts were recorded for this clonotype. The rearrangement uses TRBV5-1 and TRBJ1-2, with D possibly TRBD1 on 6 matching bases. This CDR3 has 15 residues. Germline V lookup: CDR1 SGHRS, CDR2 YFSETQ. The V and J ends lost 7 bases and 3 bases respectively, with 19 bases between them. The CDR3 DNA reads as TGCGCCAGCTCCCAGGGGAACCTCGAATACTATGGCTACACCTTC. It specifies CASSQGNLEYYGYTF.

This clonotype was detected ten times or more. The rearrangement links TRBV6-2 or TRBV6-3 to TRBJ1-1, with D maybe TRBD1 (6 bases). The CDR3 runs to 13 residues. CDR1 and CDR2 (germline): MNHEY, SVGEGT. Trimming removed 3 bases from V and 4 bases from J, with 9 bases in between. CDR3 coding DNA: TGTGCCAGCAGTTATGGACAGCTCACTGAAGCTTTCTTT. Translated, it gives CASSYGQLTEAFF.

This clonotype showed up many times. The V call is TRBV6-5, the J call TRBJ2-2; D gene unclear. The germline V gene has CDR1 MNHEY and CDR2 SVGAGI. The CDR3 is made up of 15 amino acids. Deletions cut 6 bases from V and 6 bases from J, with 17 bases between. DNA for the CDR3: TGTGCCAGCAGGTACACCACCGGCGGTTCCGGGGAGCTGTTTTTT. This sequence encodes CASRYTTGGSGELFF.

Many counts were recorded for this clonotype. The rearrangement joins TRBV3-1 to TRBJ2-4, with D unclear. This CDR3 spans 13 amino acids. Deletions cut 1 base from V and 8 bases from J, with 9 bases between. From germline, CDR1 is LGHDT and CDR2 YNNKEL (reference sequence). The CDR3 is CASSQVLPYIQYF. In nucleotides, the CDR3 is TGTGCCAGCAGCCAAGTTCTCCCCTACATTCAGTACTTC.